This TCR beta chain was observed in a study of control samples from healthy donors and cancer patients. From germline, CDR1 is MRHNA and CDR2 SNTAGT. With 0 bases removed from V and 0 bases from J, the gap between germline ends came to 9 bases. The CDR3 length is 16 residues. Produced via immunoSEQ multiplex PCR; TCRdb's table is partial and in-frame only. Of more than 85,000 clones listed, 90% are singletons. This clone was seen only once. This clonotype was obtained from a human donor in good health. The donor label of this sample is uncertain. Sequencing was done on a sample of blood. The chain carries TRBV6-4 and TRBJ1-5, with D possibly matching TRBD1 (5 bases). CDR3 protein: CASSDSDTDSNQPQHF. CDR3 in DNA: TGTGCCAGCAGTGACTCGGACACAGATAGCAATCAGCCCCAGCATTTT.